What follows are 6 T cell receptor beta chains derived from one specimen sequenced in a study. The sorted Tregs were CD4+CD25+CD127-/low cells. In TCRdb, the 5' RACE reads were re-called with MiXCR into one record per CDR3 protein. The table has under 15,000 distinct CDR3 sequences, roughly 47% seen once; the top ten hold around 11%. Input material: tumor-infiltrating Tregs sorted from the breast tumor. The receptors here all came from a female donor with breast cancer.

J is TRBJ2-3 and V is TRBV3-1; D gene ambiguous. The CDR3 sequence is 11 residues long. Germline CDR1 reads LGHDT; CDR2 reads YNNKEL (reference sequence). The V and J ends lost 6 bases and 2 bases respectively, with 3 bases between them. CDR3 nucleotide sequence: TGTGCCAGCAGTGACACAGATACGCAGTATTTT. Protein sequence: CASSDTDTQYF.

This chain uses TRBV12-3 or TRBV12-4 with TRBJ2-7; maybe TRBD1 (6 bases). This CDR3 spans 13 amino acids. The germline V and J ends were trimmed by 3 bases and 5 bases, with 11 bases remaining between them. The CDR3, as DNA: TGTGCCAGCAGTTTTCAGGGGTCGAACGAGCAGTACGTC. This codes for CASSFQGSNEQYV.

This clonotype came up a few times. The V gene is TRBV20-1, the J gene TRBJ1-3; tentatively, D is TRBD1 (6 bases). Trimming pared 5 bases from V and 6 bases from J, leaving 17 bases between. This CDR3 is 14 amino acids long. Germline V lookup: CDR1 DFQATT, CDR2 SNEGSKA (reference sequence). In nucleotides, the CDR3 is TGCAGTGCTGGGTCTTGGGCAGGGGAAAACACCATATATTTT. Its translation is CSAGSWAGENTIYF.

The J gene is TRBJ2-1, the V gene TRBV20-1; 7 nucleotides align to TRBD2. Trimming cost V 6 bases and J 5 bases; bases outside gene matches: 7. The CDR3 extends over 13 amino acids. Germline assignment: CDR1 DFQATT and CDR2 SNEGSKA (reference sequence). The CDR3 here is CSADRLADNEQFF. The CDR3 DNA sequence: TGCAGTGCCGACCGTCTAGCGGACAATGAGCAGTTCTTC.

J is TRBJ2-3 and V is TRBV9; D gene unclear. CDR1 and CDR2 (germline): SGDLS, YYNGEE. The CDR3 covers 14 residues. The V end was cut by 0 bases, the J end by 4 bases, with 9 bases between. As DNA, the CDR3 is TGTGCCAGCAGCGTAGCGGGCAGCGCAGATACGCAGTATTTT. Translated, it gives CASSVAGSADTQYF.

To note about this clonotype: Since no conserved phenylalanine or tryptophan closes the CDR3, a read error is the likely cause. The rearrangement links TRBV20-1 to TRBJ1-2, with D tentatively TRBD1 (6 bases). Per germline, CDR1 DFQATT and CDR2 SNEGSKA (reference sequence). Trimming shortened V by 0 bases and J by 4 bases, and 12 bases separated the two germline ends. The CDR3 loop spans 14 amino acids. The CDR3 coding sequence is TGCAGTGCTAGAGAAGGGGGTAGGGTCTATGGCTACACCCTC. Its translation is CSAREGGRVYGYTL.